Detailed here is one T cell receptor (beta chain). Its antigen remains unidentified. Germline CDR1 reads MNHNS; CDR2 reads SASEGT. This CDR3 is built from 15 residues. Trimming at V came to 4 bases and at J to 5 bases, leaving 8 bases not matched to a gene. The data were obtained in a study of CD8 T cells in ankylosing spondylitis. Study-wide results and caveats: Reactive arthritis synovial fluid and blood were previously reported to contain some motif variants. Significant enrichment of disease-linked clones was reportedly seen in matched ankylosing spondylitis synovial fluid. Characteristic of ankylosing spondylitis blood, it appeared, was a TCR beta motif comprising roughly eight highly homologous variants.

Quantitative 5'-RACE was performed with molecular barcodes, and it yielded the TCR beta libraries. Each CDR3 protein is one row after TCRdb ran MiXCR on the 5' RACE reads. The repertoire holds some 450,000 distinct CDR3 sequences, with roughly 18% as singletons. Sample: blood, either unsorted or a sorted T cell fraction (not recorded which). V usage is TRBV6-1 and J usage is TRBJ2-5, with TRBD2 matching over 9 bases. This TCR was recovered from a male donor with ankylosing spondylitis. The CDR3 spells CASSVGGGAVETQYF. In DNA form, the CDR3 reads TGTGCCAGCAGTGTGGGCGGGGGGGCCGTTGAGACCCAGTACTTC.